This is a list of T cell receptor beta chains from one sample in a study of regulatory T cells in long-lasting Graves disease. TCRdb reprocessed the multiplex PCR reads with MiXCR, giving one entry per CDR3 protein. The sample contains around 360,000 distinct CDR3 sequences, 15% to 20% of which appear only once. In addition, the sample was reused for a study of T cells in Graves' hyperthyroidism and ophthalmopathy.

The sample in question was peripheral blood mononuclear cells (PBMCs), obtained at new diagnosis, from a patient treated with antithyroid drugs. These receptors came from a woman between 18 and 29 years old with Graves disease. CDR3s leave out the opening cysteine and the closing phenylalanine or tryptophan.

ASSGLAGGRETQY TRBJ2-5 TRBV2
SANSPGQGGPDTQY TRBJ2-3 TRBV20-1
ASSPTWGGMNTEAF TRBJ1-1 TRBV9
ASSLAVTRNEQF TRBJ2-1 TRBV7-2
ASSEGWRSGANVLT TRBJ2-6 TRBV2
ASSPYRAYDYGYT TRBJ1-2 TRBV11-2
ASSHGLELNTEAF TRBJ1-1 TRBV14
SAPIAGGETQY TRBJ2-5 TRBV20-1
ATSDLGGSSPDTQY TRBJ2-3 TRBV24-1
ASMGTGDGYT TRBJ1-2 TRBV12-3/TRBV12-4
ASSPSKAAYEQY TRBJ2-7 TRBV14
SVEGTVGNTIY TRBJ1-3 TRBV29-1
ASSFSGSPKNIQY TRBJ2-4 TRBV12-3/TRBV12-4
ALSKGALNQPQH TRBJ1-5 TRBV28
ASSNYRSLSSQNTQY TRBJ2-3 TRBV7-9
ASSLSGTETQY TRBJ2-5 TRBV12-3/TRBV12-4
ASSLGGSGGGQF TRBJ2-1 TRBV7-2
ASSPEIRLSGELF TRBJ2-2 TRBV5-4
ASSPVAGGRYNEQF TRBJ2-1 TRBV4-2
ASSSSLAGGYNEQF TRBJ2-1 TRBV27
ASSLEVGLVTEAF TRBJ1-1 TRBV7-2
ASSWGASLLGEQF TRBJ2-1 TRBV2
ASSQQYNSPLH TRBJ1-6 TRBV6-4
AWSARTSGRTDTQY TRBJ2-3 TRBV30
ASSPDGNNEQF TRBJ2-1 TRBV18
ASSWTTADSNQPQH TRBJ1-5 TRBV5-1
ASSSSGGRDTQY TRBJ2-3 TRBV6-4
ASSALNQPQH TRBJ1-5 TRBV27
ASSLVGGAQPQH TRBJ1-5 TRBV11-2
ASSSGPHNEQF TRBJ2-1 TRBV12-3/TRBV12-4
ASKPGGHTEAF TRBJ1-1 TRBV4-1
ASSFMGGRKETQY TRBJ2-5 TRBV7-2
SARDLGVSDSGELF TRBJ2-2 TRBV20-1
ASTRGWGTGELF TRBJ2-2 TRBV6-1
ASRLVQGSYEQY TRBJ2-7 TRBV2